This entry lists 16 T cell receptor beta chains sequenced from one sample in a study of cytomegalovirus exposure and HLA in healthy donors. PCR employed 60 Vbeta and 13 Jbeta primers. Method: immunoSEQ multiplex PCR; TCRdb's copy keeps in-frame clones and lacks some. The data show nearly 110,000 clones, 74% seen once. The specimen was PBMCs. These receptors were taken from a woman aged 35 to 49 in good health and CMV-seropositive.

The chain carries TRBV19 and TRBJ1-5; TRBD1 aligns across 11 bases. The CDR3 loop spans 15 amino acids. Germline lookup yields CDR1 LNHDA and CDR2 SQIVND (reference sequence). V lost 7 bases and J lost 3; bases outside the gene matches: 5. CDR3 coding DNA: TGTGCCAGTATGGGGACAGGGGGGTTCAATCAGCCCCAGCATTTT. Protein sequence: CASMGTGGFNQPQHF.

The gene calls are TRBV2 and TRBJ1-2; D gene unclear. V shed 4 bases and J shed 7 bases, with 13 bases lying between them. The CDR3 has 13 residues. From germline, CDR1 is SNHLY and CDR2 FYNNEI. CDR3 region: CASSVAIGAGYTF. The CDR3 DNA sequence: TGTGCCAGCAGTGTGGCCATCGGAGCTGGCTACACCTTC.

This rearrangement joins TRBV7-8 to TRBJ2-7; 8 nucleotides agree with TRBD1. Germline loops: CDR1 SGHVS, CDR2 FQNEAQ. The CDR3 consists of 16 residues. J gave up 5 bases and V 0 bases, and 9 bases lay outside the gene matches. In DNA form, the CDR3 reads TGTGCCAGCAGCTTAGCGCAGTGGCAGGGGGCCAACGAGCAGTACTTC. As protein: CASSLAQWQGANEQYF.

This clone occurred a few times. The J gene is TRBJ1-4, the V gene TRBV6-5; 8 bases match TRBD1. Germline V gene sequence: CDR1 MNHEY, CDR2 SVGAGI. The ends lost 2 bases at V and 7 bases at J; junction bases unmatched: 9. The CDR3 sequence is 16 residues long. Here the CDR3 DNA reads TGTGCCAGCAGTTACGGATGGACAGGGAGGGGTGAAAAACTGTTTTTT. Amino acids: CASSYGWTGRGEKLFF.

The chain combines TRBV7-2 with TRBJ1-6; D call uncertain. CDR3 length: 15 residues. Germline V CDR1 and CDR2: SGHTA, FQGNSA. The V end was cut by 5 bases, the J end by 8 bases, with 16 bases between. CDR3 amino acids: CASSPFLPSYSPLHF. The CDR3 DNA follows: TGTGCCAGCAGCCCCTTTTTGCCCAGTTATTCACCCCTCCACTTT.

The CDR3 nucleotides read TGCAGCGTTGCCTACAGGGACAAGGACACTGAAGCTTTCTTT. Amino acid sequence: CSVAYRDKDTEAFF. The J gene is TRBJ1-1, the V gene TRBV29-1; TRBD1 might be the D (6 bases). The CDR3 covers 14 residues. Trimming pared 4 bases from V and 3 bases from J, leaving 15 bases between. From germline, CDR1 is SQVTM and CDR2 ANQGSEA. The full variable domain, in which reference TRBV29-1 and TRBJ1-1 provide the parts outside the CDR3, is SAVISQKPSRDICQRGTSLTIQCQVDSQVTMMFWYRQQPGQSLTLIATANQGSEATYESGFVIDKFPISRPNLTFSTLTVSNMSPEDSSIYLCSVAYRDKDTEAFFGQGTRLTVV.

This chain links TRBV25-1 with TRBJ1-1; 9 nucleotides match TRBD1. CDR1 is MGHDK, CDR2 SYGVNS, per germline. The CDR3 covers 14 residues. The trim removed 6 bases at V and 4 bases at J, leaving 6 bases unmatched. CDR3: CASRLTGGITEAFF. For the CDR3, the DNA is TGTGCCAGCAGATTGACAGGGGGGATCACTGAAGCTTTCTTT.

This chain joins TRBV12-2 and TRBJ2-2; the D call TRBD2 from the table was never checked on the DNA. TRBV12-2 is recorded as a pseudogene. CDR3 size: 16 residues. CDR3 DNA: TGTGCAAGATACCCTAAACGAGAGACGAACACCGGGGAGCTGTTTTTT. Translation gives CARYPKRETNTGELFF.

This clone was seen a handful of times. The chain joins TRBV2 to TRBJ1-1; D gene ambiguous. V was clipped by 5 bases and J by 0 bases, with 13 bases between them. This CDR3 spans 15 amino acids. Germline values: CDR1 SNHLY, CDR2 FYNNEI. CDR3: CASSPRTDLNTEAFF. CDR3 DNA: TGTGCCAGCAGTCCCCGGACGGACTTGAACACTGAAGCTTTCTTT. The full variable domain, in which reference TRBV2 and TRBJ1-1 provide the parts outside the CDR3, is EPEVTQTPSHQVTQMGQEVILRCVPISNHLYFYWYRQILGQKVEFLVSFYNNEISEKSEIFDDQFSVERPDGSNFTLKIRSTKLEDSAMYFCASSPRTDLNTEAFFGQGTRLTVV.

The J gene is TRBJ1-4, the V gene TRBV5-6; D remains ambiguous. The CDR3 is 16 residues long. V lost 0 bases, J lost 6 bases, and 15 bases lay in between. CDR1 is SGHDT and CDR2 is YYEEEE in the germline V gene. As DNA, the CDR3 is TGTGCCAGCAGCTTGGCCATCGGGAGGAATTATGAAAAACTGTTTTTT. Translating it yields CASSLAIGRNYEKLFF. Combining the CDR3 with reference TRBV5-6 and TRBJ1-4 gives the whole variable domain DAGVTQSPTHLIKTRGQQVTLRCSPKSGHDTVSWYQQALGQGPQFIFQYYEEEERQRGNFPDRFSGHQFPNYSSELNVNALLLGDSALYLCASSLAIGRNYEKLFFGSGTQLSVL.

This clone was observed once. The chain couples TRBV7-8 to TRBJ2-1, with TRBD2 matching 8 bases. CDR3 length: 17 amino acids. Germline V gene lookup returns CDR1 SGHVS and CDR2 FQNEAQ. V lost 4 bases and J lost 6; bases outside the gene matches: 14. Written as DNA, the CDR3 is TGTGCCAGCAGCTCACGGGCGGGACTAGGGAGGTCCAATGAGCAGTTCTTC. It is translated as CASSSRAGLGRSNEQFF. The full variable domain, in which reference TRBV7-8 and TRBJ2-1 provide the parts outside the CDR3, is GAGVSQSPRYKVAKRGQDVALRCDPISGHVSLFWYQQALGQGPEFLTYFQNEAQLDKSGLPSDRFFAERPEGSVSTLKIQRTQQEDSAVYLCASSSRAGLGRSNEQFFGPGTRLTVL.

This clone was detected only a few times. This chain connects TRBV6-6 to TRBJ2-7; D gene unclear. V lost 8 bases and J lost 5, with 13 bases in between. The V gene's germline CDR1 is MNHNY and CDR2 SVGAGI (reference sequence). The CDR3 runs to 12 residues. CDR3 residues: CASSLRSHEQYF. The CDR3 DNA reads as TGTGCCAGCTCTCTGAGGTCCCACGAGCAGTACTTC.

The chain recombines TRBV4-2 with TRBJ2-5; TRBD2 aligns across 8 bases. Trimming cost V 4 bases and J 5 bases; bases outside gene matches: 0. The CDR3 spans 12 residues. From germline, CDR1 is LGHNA and CDR2 YNFKEQ. The CDR3: CASSPGGETQYF. Here the CDR3 DNA reads TGTGCCAGCAGCCCGGGGGGGGAGACCCAGTACTTC.

This clone came up a few times. The chain recombines TRBV4-1 with TRBJ2-7; 11 bases match TRBD1. Germline trimming cut 4 bases from V and 4 bases from J; bases unmatched to any gene: 3. The CDR3 consists of 14 residues. CDR1 MGHRA and CDR2 YSYEKL come from the germline V gene. The CDR3 nucleotides read TGCGCCAGCAGCCGTCGGGACAGGGGGTACGAGCAGTACTTC. This sequence encodes CASSRRDRGYEQYF.

V usage is TRBV4-3 and J usage is TRBJ2-1; 8 bases agree with TRBD2. CDR1 and CDR2 from the germline V gene are LGHNA and YSLEER. V dropped 3 bases and J dropped 11; count of bases not matched to a gene: 6. The CDR3 spans 13 residues. CDR3 loop: CASSQDSGAQQFF. DNA for the CDR3: TGCGCCAGCAGCCAGGATAGCGGGGCCCAGCAGTTCTTC.

The chain has TRBV30 and TRBJ1-2, with no clear D. The CDR3 has 12 amino acids. Trimming removed 3 bases from V and 6 bases from J, with 11 bases in between. Germline CDR1 is GTSNPN and CDR2 is SVGIG (reference sequence). In DNA form, the CDR3 reads TGTGCCTGGAGACTGATATCTCATGGCTACACCTTC. Encoded protein: CAWRLISHGYTF.